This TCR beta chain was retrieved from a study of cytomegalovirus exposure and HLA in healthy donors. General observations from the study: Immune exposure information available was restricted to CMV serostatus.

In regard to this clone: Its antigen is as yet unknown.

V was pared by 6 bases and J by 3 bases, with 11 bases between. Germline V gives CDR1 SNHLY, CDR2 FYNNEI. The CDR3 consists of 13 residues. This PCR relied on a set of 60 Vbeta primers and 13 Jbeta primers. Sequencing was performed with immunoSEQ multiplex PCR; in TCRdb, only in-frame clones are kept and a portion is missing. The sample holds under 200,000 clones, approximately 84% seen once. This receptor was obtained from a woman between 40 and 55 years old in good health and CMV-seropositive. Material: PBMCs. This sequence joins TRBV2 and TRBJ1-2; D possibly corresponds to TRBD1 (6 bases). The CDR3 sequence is CASRDRQDYGYTF. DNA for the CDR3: TGTGCCAGCAGGGACAGACAGGACTATGGCTACACCTTC.